This T cell receptor beta chain was sequenced during a study of a mutant IDH1 vaccine in newly diagnosed glioma. Study-wide background: The earlier regimen, radiotherapy, temozolomide, or both, was most often both.

Time point: week 47, end of study. What each vaccine dose contained was 300 ug of mutant IDH1 20-mer peptide, accompanied by topical imiquimod. TCRdb's copy holds only in-frame clones and misses some; the assay was immunoSEQ multiplex PCR. The sample includes 56,000 or so clones, roughly 75% of them seen just once. Comment on this clone: The antigen is unknown. One end of the junction is discordant with germline, which a read error may explain.

This material consisted of PBMCs, taken from a glioma patient whose treatment included an IDH1 peptide vaccine. This clonotype originated in a man aged 45-60 years with glioma.

CDR3 region: CASSLPGGSTNEKLFF. CDR3 coding DNA: TGTGCCAGCAGCTTGCCCGGCGGTTCAACGAATGAAAAACTGTTTTTT. The J gene is TRBJ1-4, the V gene TRBV5-6; D is unclear. CDR3 size: 16 residues. Per germline, CDR1 SGHDT and CDR2 YYEEEE. The variable domain in full, with the rest retrieved from reference TRBV5-6 and TRBJ1-4, is DAGVTQSPTHLIKTRGQQVTLRCSPKSGHDTVSWYQQALGQGPQFIFQYYEEEERQRGNFPDRFSGHQFPNYSSELNVNALLLGDSALYLCASSLPGGSTNEKLFFGSGTQLSVL.